Presented here are 5 T cell receptor beta chains from one specimen sequenced in a study of cytomegalovirus exposure and HLA in healthy donors. The PCR used 60 Vbeta and 13 Jbeta primers. Assay used: immunoSEQ multiplex PCR; TCRdb lists only in-frame clones, some missing. The sample has 90,000 or so clones, roughly four fifths seen once. The specimen sequenced was PBMCs. These receptors were taken from a man under 40 in good health and CMV-seropositive.

This chain joins TRBV25-1 and TRBJ1-2; D gene unclear. V was clipped by 7 bases and J by 2 bases, with 11 bases between them. The CDR3 runs to 13 residues. The germline V gene encodes CDR1 MGHDK and CDR2 SYGVNS. As DNA, the CDR3 is TGTGCCAGCAAAGACGCGGCAAACTATGGCTACACCTTC. It specifies CASKDAANYGYTF.

The chain links TRBV30 to TRBJ2-7; 7 positions match TRBD1. V gave up 2 bases and J gave up 7 bases; unmatched junction bases: 8. CDR1 is GTSNPN and CDR2 is SVGIG in the germline V gene (reference sequence). This CDR3 is built from 13 residues. For the CDR3, the DNA is TGTGCCTGGAGTACAACGTCGGGACAGGAGCAGTACTTC. Its translation: CAWSTTSGQEQYF.

This clone has a handful of counts. The chain recombines TRBV5-1 with TRBJ1-1; D unresolved. The V gene's germline CDR1 is SGHRS and CDR2 YFSETQ. The CDR3 sequence is 15 residues long. The V and J ends lost 1 base and 0 bases respectively, with 10 bases between them. The CDR3, as DNA: TGCGCCAGCAGCTTGATGGTCGGGATGAACACTGAAGCTTTCTTT. The encoded protein is CASSLMVGMNTEAFF.

The V gene is TRBV7-2, the J gene TRBJ2-2; D uncertain. CDR3 size: 14 residues. Germline V gives CDR1 SGHTA, CDR2 FQGNSA. The V end was cut by 3 bases, the J end by 4 bases, with 9 bases between. CDR3 DNA sequence: TGTGCCAGCAGCTTTTCTAGAAGCACCGGGGAGCTGTTTTTT. Amino acids: CASSFSRSTGELFF. The full variable domain, in which reference TRBV7-2 and TRBJ2-2 provide the parts outside the CDR3, is GAGVSQSPSNKVTEKGKDVELRCDPISGHTALYWYRQSLGQGLEFLIYFQGNSAPDKSGLPSDRFSAERTGGSVSTLTIQRTQQEDSAVYLCASSFSRSTGELFFGEGSRLTVL.

DNA for the CDR3: TGTGCCAGCAGTGGACAGATGAACACTGAAGCTTTCTTT. This sequence encodes CASSGQMNTEAFF. This rearrangement joins TRBV2 to TRBJ1-1; a weak D match, TRBD1 (5 bases). Germline V gene lookup returns CDR1 SNHLY and CDR2 FYNNEI. The CDR3 contains 13 residues. V was clipped by 4 bases and J by 0 bases, with 6 bases between them.